This T cell receptor (beta chain) was recorded in a study of Tregs in tolerant kidney transplant recipients. Related graft donors supplied nonmyeloablative bone marrow transplants, and mixed chimerism was transient. CD4+CD25+CD127- Tregs, CD4+CD25- non-Tregs, CD4 and CD8 cells were sorted. Study results and caveats: For some patients, primers changed over time, blocking nucleotide-level comparison. No direct test of biological reproducibility was done here. The small number of patients limits these findings pending further validation.

With 0 bases removed from V and 5 bases from J, the gap between germline ends came to 7 bases. Germline V gene lookup returns CDR1 MGHRA and CDR2 YSYEKL. This CDR3 contains 13 residues. Here immunoSEQ multiplex PCR was the method, and the copy in TCRdb shows in-frame clones only, minus some. This sample has about 52,000 clones, with over 80% found just once. As concerns this clone: Its antigen remains unknown.

The sample was CD8+ T cells from blood (PBMCs), taken 24 months after the transplant. The rearrangement uses TRBV4-1 and TRBJ1-2; no clear D. The TCR sequence derives from a human patient who received a combined kidney and bone marrow transplant. The graft donor may have contributed some T cells. The CDR3: CASSQEEGYGYTF. CDR3 DNA: TGCGCCAGCAGCCAAGAAGAGGGTTATGGCTACACCTTC.